This TCR beta chain was sequenced in a study of Ad26.COV2.S vaccination and SARS-CoV-2 variants (dated by TCRdb to the early 2020s). Concerning the study at large: Donors in the vaccine arm were drawn from COV1001, a multicentre, randomized, double-blind, placebo-controlled phase I-IIa trial testing Ad26.COV2.S in healthy adults. Throughout the experiments and outcome assessment, investigators stayed blinded to trial group allocation. Ad26.COV2.S was administered intramuscularly at 5 x 10^10 or 1 x 10^11 viral particles, either as a single shot or as two shots given 56 days apart. Participants in the trial were split at random into five groups of five each, receiving low-dose or high-dose Ad26.COV2.S once or twice, or else placebo on both occasions. The specificity and breadth of SARS-CoV-2-reactive T cell receptors after Ad26.COV2.S vaccination were assessed by TCRbeta repertoire sequencing. The TCR-sequenced set comprised approximately 30 samples: some 20 Ad26.COV2.S vaccine recipients, 5 placebo recipients and 8 SARS-CoV-2 convalescent individuals. Broad study findings and their caveats: Non-spike TCR breadth was comparable between vaccine and placebo recipients, consistent with the vaccine containing only spike. Ad26.COV2.S recipients had higher spike-specific TCR breadth than placebo recipients (P = 0.0014). Comparing responses between vaccine doses or regimens was not something the study was powered to do. It was noted by the authors that total T cell responses may have been underestimated by the TCR breadth and depth analyses. After vaccination, substantial breadth of spike-specific CD8+ and CD4+ T cell responses was reported.

This clone was detected once. It has no known antigen specificity. No quality values exist for individual bases; no much larger clone is one base distant. TCRbeta CDR3 regions were sequenced with the immunoSEQ Assay. After extraction, genomic DNA underwent amplification by bias-controlled multiplex PCR, followed by high-throughput sequencing. On the study's bioinformatics: To quantify the absolute abundance of every unique TCRbeta CDR3 region, sequences were collapsed and filtered. T cell fraction was estimated by normalizing TCRbeta template counts to usable DNA, with usable DNA measured through amplification of reference genes found in all nucleated cells. Repertoire TCRs were annotated as SARS-CoV-2-specific by exact matching of V gene, CDR3 amino acid sequence and J gene to a known reactive TCR set. The reference SARS-CoV-2 TCR set was derived from MIRA and filtered for enrichment in COVID-19-positive ImmuneCODE repertoires, a step that removed public or cross-reactive TCRs. Based on the MIRA antigens, annotated TCRs were further analysed at the level of specific ORF or position within ORF. Breadth was defined as the number of annotated unique rearrangements divided by the total number of unique productive rearrangements, and depth was defined as the summed frequency of the annotated unique rearrangements. Group comparisons of TCR breadth used two-sided Wilcoxon rank-sum tests. TCRdb limited this immuneACCESS table to in-frame rearrangements with V and J called. A share of clones is missing; checked studies link under half to unresolved V genes, and the rest is unexplained. V and J calls plus clone size are reproduced from that table; the DNA served to infer D and trimming. The sample table shows around 250,000 clones, and about 87% are seen once. Approximately 3.4% of the sample lies in the top ten.

This sample's treatment or condition label indicates: 15 to 20 received Ad26.COV2.S at low or high dose, single or two shots; about 5 received placebo; per-sample allocation not given. For vaccine and placebo recipients, repertoires were sequenced using samples collected on day 63 after the first injection. Between 29 July and 7 August 2020, Cohort 1b enrolled about 27 adults aged 18-55 years at one site in Boston, USA. Ad26.COV2.S was a replication-incompetent adenovirus type 26 vector that expressed a prefusion-stabilized SARS-CoV-2 spike protein derived from the original Wuhan strain. CDR1 is given as MNHEY and CDR2 as SVGAGI, both from the germline V gene. The CDR3 covers 14 residues, taking in both the cysteine and the phenylalanine. The DNA shown is the 42-base CDR3, in frame from base 1. V is cut back by 5 bases and J by 8 bases, with 8 bases in the junction unmatched.

The receptor chain draws on TRBV6-5 and TRBJ1-2; 10 bases in the junction line up with TRBD1. The sample consisted of peripheral blood, taken in a trial of Ad26.COV2.S vaccine versus placebo. This sequence was found in a person aged 18 to 65 who received the Ad26.COV2.S COVID-19 vaccine or a placebo. The CDR3 here reads CASSRDRGGLGYTF. The nucleotide sequence is given as TGTGCCAGCAGTAGGGACAGGGGAGGTTTGGGCTACACCTTC.